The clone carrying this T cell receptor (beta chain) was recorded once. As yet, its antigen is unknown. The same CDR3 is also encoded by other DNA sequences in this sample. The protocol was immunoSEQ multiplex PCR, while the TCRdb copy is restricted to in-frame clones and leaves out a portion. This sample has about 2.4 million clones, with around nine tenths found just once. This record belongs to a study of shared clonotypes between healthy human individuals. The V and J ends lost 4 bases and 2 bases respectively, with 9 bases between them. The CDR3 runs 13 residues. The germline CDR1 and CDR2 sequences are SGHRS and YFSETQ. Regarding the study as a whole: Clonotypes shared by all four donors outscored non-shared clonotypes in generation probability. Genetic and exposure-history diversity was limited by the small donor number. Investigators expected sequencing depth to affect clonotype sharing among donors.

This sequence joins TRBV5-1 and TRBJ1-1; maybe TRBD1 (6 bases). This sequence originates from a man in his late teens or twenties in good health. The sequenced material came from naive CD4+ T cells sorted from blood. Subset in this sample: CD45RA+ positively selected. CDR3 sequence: CASSPDSNTEAFF. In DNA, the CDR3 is TGCGCCAGCAGCCCGGACAGCAACACTGAAGCTTTCTTT. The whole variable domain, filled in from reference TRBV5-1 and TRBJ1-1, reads KAGVTQTPRYLIKTRGQQVTLSCSPISGHRSVSWYQQTPGQGLQFLFEYFSETQRNKGNFPGRFSGRQFSNSRSEMNVSTLELGDSALYLCASSPDSNTEAFFGQGTRLTVV.